What follows are 32 T cell receptor beta chains derived from one specimen sequenced in a study of blood T cell repertoires in COVID-19. Assay used: immunoSEQ multiplex PCR; TCRdb lists only in-frame clones, some missing. This table has around 310,000 clones, 90% appearing once. Sequencing input: peripheral blood. The receptors stem from a woman aged 40 to 49 with COVID-19, enrolled during active disease.

The chain combines TRBV27 with TRBJ1-4, with 8 positions matching TRBD1. The CDR3 is 15 residues long. Trimming cost V 2 bases and J 6 bases; bases outside gene matches: 5. Germline assignment: CDR1 MNHEY and CDR2 SMNVEV (reference sequence). CDR3 DNA sequence: TGTGCCAGCAGTTTAATTGGACAGGGATATGAAAAACTGTTTTTT. This sequence encodes CASSLIGQGYEKLFF. The complete variable domain, with remaining parts taken from reference TRBV27 and TRBJ1-4, reads EAQVTQNPRYLITVTGKKLTVTCSQNMNHEYMSWYRQDPGLGLRQIYYSMNVEVTDKGDVPEGYKVSRKEKRNFPLILESPSPNQTSLYFCASSLIGQGYEKLFFGSGTQLSVL.

As DNA, the CDR3 is TGTGCCAGCAGCCCTAGCGGGGGGGCCTACGAGCAGTACTTC. This gives the protein CASSPSGGAYEQYF. The J gene is TRBJ2-7, the V gene TRBV5-4, with 12 bases matching TRBD2. This CDR3 contains 14 residues. CDR1 is SGHNT and CDR2 is YYREEE in the germline V gene (reference sequence). Trimming removed 4 bases from V and 2 bases from J; junction bases left unmatched: 1. Full variable domain (rest looked up from reference TRBV5-4 and TRBJ2-7): ETGVTQSPTHLIKTRGQQVTLRCSSQSGHNTVSWYQQALGQGPQFIFQYYREEENGRGNFPPRFSGLQFPNYSSELNVNALELDDSALYLCASSPSGGAYEQYFGPGTRLTVT.

This chain joins TRBV6-2 or TRBV6-3 and TRBJ2-1, with 8 bases matching TRBD1. Germline CDR1 MNHEY, CDR2 SVGEGT. The CDR3 spans 14 residues. The ends lost 4 bases at V and 4 bases at J; junction bases unmatched: 3. Here the CDR3 reads CASSFQGAYNEQFF. The CDR3 DNA sequence: TGTGCCAGCAGTTTTCAGGGGGCTTACAATGAGCAGTTCTTC.

The rearrangement uses TRBV27 and TRBJ2-5, with 11 bases that match TRBD2. Germline V CDR1 and CDR2: MNHEY, SMNVEV (reference sequence). V lost 5 bases and J lost 7; bases outside the gene matches: 12. CDR3 length: 16 amino acids. The CDR3 loop reads CASSAGTSGLKGTQYF. CDR3 coding DNA: TGTGCCAGCAGTGCCGGGACTAGCGGACTCAAGGGGACCCAGTACTTC.

This chain uses TRBV4-1 with TRBJ1-6; TRBD1 aligns across 7 bases. Germline V lookup: CDR1 MGHRA, CDR2 YSYEKL. V trimming: 1 base; J trimming: 9 bases; junction bases outside the gene matches: 9. This CDR3 has 16 residues. DNA for the CDR3: TGCGCCAGCAGCCAAGGCGACAGGGTAATAGGTTCACCCCTCCACTTT. It yields the protein CASSQGDRVIGSPLHF.

CDR3 in DNA: TGTGCCAGCTCACCAGTCCAGGCGACTAACTATGGCTACACCTTC. Its translation: CASSPVQATNYGYTF. The chain carries TRBV18 and TRBJ1-2; no reliable D call. The CDR3 has 15 amino acids. V was cut by 2 bases and J by 0 bases, with 10 bases left in between. Germline lookup yields CDR1 KGHSH and CDR2 LQKENI.

This clone was counted between two and nine times. The chain couples TRBV6-2 or TRBV6-3 to TRBJ1-2, with no clear D. V lost 5 bases, J lost 4 bases, and 20 bases lay in between. Germline V CDR1 and CDR2: MNHEY, SVGEGT. The CDR3 has 16 residues. CDR3 coding DNA: TGTGCCAGCAGTCGCCCGACACGTTGGCGTCTCTATGGCTACACCTTC. Amino acid sequence: CASSRPTRWRLYGYTF.

The V and J genes are TRBV27 and TRBJ2-3; a weak D match, TRBD2 (5 bases). This CDR3 comprises 15 residues. V shed 1 base and J shed 3 bases, with 11 bases lying between them. Germline CDR1 reads MNHEY; CDR2 reads SMNVEV (reference sequence). The DNA for the CDR3 is TGTGCCAGCAGTTTATTTGCGGGTGAGACAGATACGCAGTATTTT. Protein sequence: CASSLFAGETDTQYF.

The chain recombines TRBV5-1 with TRBJ1-2; 10 bases are a match to TRBD1. The V gene end was trimmed by 4 bases and the J gene end by 3 bases; junction bases not matched to a gene: 3. Germline CDR1 is SGHRS and CDR2 is YFSETQ. CDR3 size: 14 residues. CDR3: CASSTGQGDYGYTF. In DNA form, the CDR3 reads TGCGCCAGCAGCACCGGACAGGGGGACTATGGCTACACCTTC.

The gene calls are TRBV18 and TRBJ1-1; TRBD1 might be the D (5 bases). From germline, CDR1 is KGHSH and CDR2 LQKENI. The CDR3 runs 14 residues. V was clipped by 2 bases and J by 7 bases, with 14 bases between them. The CDR3 DNA reads TGTGCCAGCTCACCAGTCAGGGCCTGGGGTGAAGCTTTCTTT. Its protein product is CASSPVRAWGEAFF.

This clone was observed a single time. The V and J genes are TRBV2 and TRBJ2-5; 12 bases are a match to TRBD1. The CDR3 loop spans 13 amino acids. Unmatched junction bases numbered 2, after V lost 7 bases and J lost 5 bases. Per germline, CDR1 SNHLY and CDR2 FYNNEI. As DNA, the CDR3 is TGTGCCAGCACCGGGACAGGGGGCGAGACCCAGTACTTC. Protein: CASTGTGGETQYF.

The chain joins TRBV5-4 to TRBJ2-1, with D possibly being TRBD2 (5 bases). CDR1 is SGHNT and CDR2 is YYREEE in the germline V gene (reference sequence). The CDR3 sequence is 15 residues long. V gave up 5 bases and J gave up 3 bases, with 15 bases separating them. This CDR3 is CASRAAAGDYNEQFF. CDR3 DNA sequence: TGTGCCAGCAGAGCCGCGGCCGGGGACTACAATGAGCAGTTCTTC. The variable domain in full, completed from reference TRBV5-4 and TRBJ2-1, reads ETGVTQSPTHLIKTRGQQVTLRCSSQSGHNTVSWYQQALGQGPQFIFQYYREEENGRGNFPPRFSGLQFPNYSSELNVNALELDDSALYLCASRAAAGDYNEQFFGPGTRLTVL.

This sequence joins TRBV5-6 and TRBJ1-5; 7 positions agree with TRBD1. The length of the CDR3 is 16 residues. V dropped 0 bases and J dropped 7; count of bases not matched to a gene: 10. Germline loops: CDR1 SGHDT, CDR2 YYEEEE. In nucleotides, the CDR3 is TGTGCCAGCAGCTTGGCCGCCAGGGGGACACAACAGCCCCAGCATTTT. This translates into CASSLAARGTQQPQHF.

The chain uses TRBV9 and TRBJ1-3; possible D gene TRBD1, 5 bases. The CDR3 contains 16 residues. V lost 0 bases and J 0 bases, leaving 10 bases between the germline ends. The germline V gene has CDR1 SGDLS and CDR2 YYNGEE. The CDR3: CASSVGQTGSGNTIYF. The DNA for the CDR3 is TGTGCCAGCAGCGTAGGACAGACCGGCTCTGGAAACACCATATATTTT.

The chain couples TRBV28 to TRBJ2-7; weak D call: TRBD2 (6 bases). The CDR3 loop spans 17 amino acids. The germline CDR1 and CDR2 sequences are MDHEN and SYDVKM. The V gene lost 4 bases and the J gene lost 5 bases, with 24 bases spanning the gap. The CDR3 protein is CASSWGGRGRGSDEQYF. In DNA form, the CDR3 reads TGTGCCAGCAGTTGGGGTGGGCGGGGCCGCGGGTCGGACGAGCAGTACTTC.

The rearrangement links TRBV28 to TRBJ1-1, with D unclear. The CDR3 loop spans 17 amino acids. Germline V gene lookup returns CDR1 MDHEN and CDR2 SYDVKM. V was trimmed by 5 bases and J by 0 bases, leaving 19 bases between them. CDR3 region: CASSPWPVGSMNTEAFF. The CDR3 nucleotides are TGTGCCAGCAGTCCATGGCCCGTAGGTAGCATGAACACTGAAGCTTTCTTT.

This rearrangement joins TRBV7-3 to TRBJ1-1, with 7 bases fitting TRBD1. With 5 bases clipped from V and 6 bases from J, the junction kept 9 bases outside the gene matches. This CDR3 spans 14 amino acids. Germline V lookup: CDR1 SGHTA, CDR2 FQGTGA. CDR3 DNA sequence: TGTGCCAGCAGCCCTATGGGCAGGGGGGCTGAAGCTTTCTTT. It specifies CASSPMGRGAEAFF.

This clone was found once. This chain uses TRBV11-2 with TRBJ2-7; TRBD2 matches 9 bases. In germline, CDR1 is SGHAT, CDR2 FQNNGV. V was pared by 5 bases and J by 0 bases, with 8 bases of the junction left unmatched. CDR3 length equals 16 residues. The CDR3 loop is CASSPPGGRASYEQYF. The CDR3 nucleotides are TGTGCCAGCAGCCCCCCAGGCGGGAGGGCCTCCTACGAGCAGTACTTC.

This chain connects TRBV4-2 to TRBJ1-1; 8 bases line up with TRBD1. The CDR3 consists of 16 residues. With 1 base clipped from V and 3 bases from J, the junction kept 7 bases outside the gene matches. Germline V gene sequence: CDR1 LGHNA, CDR2 YNFKEQ. The CDR3 DNA is TGTGCCAGCAGCCAAGTATCCGGACAGGGCTACACTGAAGCTTTCTTT. The encoded protein is CASSQVSGQGYTEAFF.

The rearrangement links TRBV27 to TRBJ1-5, with D possibly being TRBD1 (5 bases). The germline V gene encodes CDR1 MNHEY and CDR2 SMNVEV (reference sequence). Trimming left V 10 bases short and J 0 bases short, with 10 bases between. The CDR3 has 13 amino acids. DNA for the CDR3: TGTGCCACCGGGACTACTAGCAATCAGCCCCAGCATTTT. Residues: CATGTTSNQPQHF.

CDR3: CASAPGDRDGYTF. In nucleotides, the CDR3 is TGTGCCAGTGCCCCTGGGGACAGGGATGGCTACACCTTC. The V gene is TRBV19, the J gene TRBJ1-2; 9 bases align to TRBD1. Per the germline V gene, CDR1 is LNHDA and CDR2 is SQIVND (reference sequence). The CDR3 is 13 amino acids. V shed 8 bases, J shed 6 bases, and the junction held 7 bases outside the gene matches.

This rearrangement joins TRBV4-2 to TRBJ1-1, with TRBD1 matching over 9 bases. Germline V gene data show CDR1 as LGHNA and CDR2 as YNFKEQ. This CDR3 has 23 amino acids. With V trimmed by 4 bases and J by 6 bases, 33 bases remained unmatched. The CDR3 DNA follows: TGTGCCAGCAGCCGATTCCGACCGGGACAGGGATTTGTTAACCTACCTCCGGGCCCTGAAGCTTTCTTT. Residues: CASSRFRPGQGFVNLPPGPEAFF.

V usage is TRBV6-6 and J usage is TRBJ1-4; 8 bases match TRBD1. CDR1 is MNHNY and CDR2 is SVGAGI in the germline V gene (reference sequence). J lost 1 base, V lost 5 bases, and 12 bases had no gene match. This CDR3 contains 18 residues. CDR3 DNA sequence: TGTGCCAGCAGTCTAGGGCAGGGGGCCCGTGGAACTAATGAAAAACTGTTTTTT. Residues: CASSLGQGARGTNEKLFF.

V is TRBV5-4 and J is TRBJ1-1; no clear D. Germline V gene sequence: CDR1 SGHNT, CDR2 YYREEE (reference sequence). The CDR3 consists of 13 residues. V was clipped by 1 base and J by 3 bases, with 7 bases between them. CDR3 region: CASSLLTDTEAFF. The CDR3 DNA follows: TGTGCCAGCAGCTTGTTAACGGACACTGAAGCTTTCTTT.

J is TRBJ2-7 and V is TRBV28, with a weak D call TRBD2 (5 bases). V lost 3 bases and J lost 0, with 9 bases in between. The CDR3 covers 14 residues. The germline V gene encodes CDR1 MDHEN and CDR2 SYDVKM. CDR3 amino acids: CASSFRGSSYEQYF. The CDR3, as DNA: TGTGCCAGCAGTTTCCGTGGGAGCTCCTACGAGCAGTACTTC. Complete variable domain (other parts from reference TRBV28 and TRBJ2-7): DVKVTQSSRYLVKRTGEKVFLECVQDMDHENMFWYRQDPGLGLRLIYFSYDVKMKEKGDIPEGYSVSREKKERFSLILESASTNQTSMYLCASSFRGSSYEQYFGPGTRLTVT.

The chain is built from TRBV5-1 and TRBJ1-1; D is ambiguous. The CDR3 loop spans 14 amino acids. Trimming shortened V by 6 bases and J by 1 base, and 13 bases separated the two germline ends. Per the germline V gene, CDR1 is SGHRS and CDR2 is YFSETQ. The CDR3 is CASTVTPENTEAFF. In nucleotides, the CDR3 is TGCGCCAGCACCGTTACCCCAGAGAACACTGAAGCTTTCTTT.

The V call is TRBV4-1, the J call TRBJ2-5; the D gene is possibly TRBD2 (6 bases). The germline gives CDR1 MGHRA, CDR2 YSYEKL. This CDR3 contains 15 residues. Trimming left V 3 bases short and J 5 bases short, with 16 bases between. The CDR3 spells CASSQSRAGRETQYF. The CDR3 nucleotides are TGCGCCAGCAGCCAGAGTAGGGCAGGGAGGGAGACCCAGTACTTC.

The chain carries TRBV11-1 and TRBJ2-1, with 12 nucleotides matching TRBD2. Per the germline V gene, CDR1 is SGHAT and CDR2 is FQDESV (reference sequence). Trimming removed 4 bases from V and 5 bases from J; junction bases left unmatched: 3. The CDR3 runs 15 residues. The CDR3 is CASSSLAGGNNEQFF. CDR3 DNA: TGTGCCAGCAGCTCTCTAGCGGGAGGGAACAATGAGCAGTTCTTC.

The chain recombines TRBV6-2 or TRBV6-3 with TRBJ1-1; D is perhaps TRBD1 (5 bases). Germline V gene sequence: CDR1 MNHEY, CDR2 SVGEGT. The CDR3 contains 14 residues. The V end lost 4 bases, the J end lost 9 bases, and 18 bases lay between the germline ends. The CDR3 DNA is TGTGCCAGCAGTTCGTTAGACGAGAACAGGAAAGCTTTCTTT. This translates into CASSSLDENRKAFF.

The rearrangement links TRBV19 to TRBJ2-7; D might be TRBD2 (6 bases). The CDR3 is 14 amino acids. The ends were cut back, 4 bases at V and 0 bases at J, with 10 bases in the middle. Germline V CDR1 and CDR2: LNHDA, SQIVND (reference sequence). DNA of the CDR3: TGTGCCAGTAGTAGGCTAGCGATCTCCTACGAGCAGTACTTC. Encoded protein: CASSRLAISYEQYF.

V gene TRBV28 combines with J gene TRBJ1-4; D is unclear. The germline gives CDR1 MDHEN, CDR2 SYDVKM. The CDR3 contains 13 residues. V was trimmed by 4 bases and J by 10 bases, leaving 13 bases between them. The CDR3 bases are TGTGCCAGCAGTTACCTGACCGAGGTAAAACTGTTTTTT. Translated: CASSYLTEVKLFF. The variable domain in full, completed from reference TRBV28 and TRBJ1-4, reads DVKVTQSSRYLVKRTGEKVFLECVQDMDHENMFWYRQDPGLGLRLIYFSYDVKMKEKGDIPEGYSVSREKKERFSLILESASTNQTSMYLCASSYLTEVKLFFGSGTQLSVL.

This clone came up a few times. The chain has TRBV27 and TRBJ1-2; D unresolved. Germline CDR1 reads MNHEY; CDR2 reads SMNVEV (reference sequence). V lost 3 bases to trimming and J lost 2 bases, with 7 bases between them. The CDR3 consists of 13 residues. DNA of the CDR3: TGTGCCAGCAGTTTTGGGCAGAACTATGGCTACACCTTC. Translating gives CASSFGQNYGYTF.